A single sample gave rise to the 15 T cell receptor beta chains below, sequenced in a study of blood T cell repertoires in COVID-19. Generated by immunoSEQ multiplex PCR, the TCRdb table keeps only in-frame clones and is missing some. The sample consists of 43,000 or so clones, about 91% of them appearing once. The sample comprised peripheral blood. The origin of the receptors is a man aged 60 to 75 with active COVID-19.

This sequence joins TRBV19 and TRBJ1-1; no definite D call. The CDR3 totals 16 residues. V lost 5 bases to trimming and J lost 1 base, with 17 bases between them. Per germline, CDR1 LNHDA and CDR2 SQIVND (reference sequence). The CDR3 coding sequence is TGTGCCAGTAGTCCGCGGACGGGAGCCTCGAACACTGAAGCTTTCTTT. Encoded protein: CASSPRTGASNTEAFF.

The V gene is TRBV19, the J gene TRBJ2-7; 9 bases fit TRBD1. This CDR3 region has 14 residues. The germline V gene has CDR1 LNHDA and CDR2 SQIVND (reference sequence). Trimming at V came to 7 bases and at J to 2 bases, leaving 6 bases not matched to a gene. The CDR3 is CASNPGQGAYEQYF. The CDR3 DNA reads TGTGCCAGTAATCCGGGACAGGGAGCCTACGAGCAGTACTTC.

The CDR3: CASSSTGDTEAFF. The CDR3 DNA follows: TGTGCCAGTAGTTCTACAGGGGACACTGAAGCTTTCTTT. The chain couples TRBV19 to TRBJ1-1; the match to TRBD1 covers 7 bases. CDR1 is LNHDA, CDR2 SQIVND, per germline (reference sequence). This CDR3 comprises 13 residues. Trimming cost V 5 bases and J 3 bases; bases outside gene matches: 3.

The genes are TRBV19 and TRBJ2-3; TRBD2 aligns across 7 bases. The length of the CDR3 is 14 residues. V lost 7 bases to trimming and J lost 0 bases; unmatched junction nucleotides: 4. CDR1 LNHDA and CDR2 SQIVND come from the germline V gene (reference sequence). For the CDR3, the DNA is TGTGCCAGTAACGAGCGGGGCAGCACAGATACGCAGTATTTT. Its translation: CASNERGSTDTQYF. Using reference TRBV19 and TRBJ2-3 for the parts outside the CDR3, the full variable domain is DGGITQSPKYLFRKEGQNVTLSCEQNLNHDAMYWYRQDPGQGLRLIYYSQIVNDFQKGDIAEGYSVSREKKESFPLTVTSAQKNPTAFYLCASNERGSTDTQYFGPGTRLTVL.

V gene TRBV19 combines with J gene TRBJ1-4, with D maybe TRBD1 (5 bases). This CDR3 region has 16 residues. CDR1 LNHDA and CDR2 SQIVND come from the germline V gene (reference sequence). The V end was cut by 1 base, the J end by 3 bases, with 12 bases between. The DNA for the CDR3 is TGTGCCAGTAGTATAGTTGGGGCAGAAGCTAATGAAAAACTGTTTTTT. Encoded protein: CASSIVGAEANEKLFF.

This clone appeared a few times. This CDR3 reads CASSLSTVTGELFF. The CDR3 DNA reads TGTGCCAGCAGTCTTTCCACAGTCACCGGGGAGCTGTTTTTT. V is TRBV2 and J is TRBJ2-2; no firm D call. Germline V gene sequence: CDR1 SNHLY, CDR2 FYNNEI. V was shortened by 5 bases and J by 4 bases, with 11 bases between the two germline ends. The CDR3 runs 14 residues.

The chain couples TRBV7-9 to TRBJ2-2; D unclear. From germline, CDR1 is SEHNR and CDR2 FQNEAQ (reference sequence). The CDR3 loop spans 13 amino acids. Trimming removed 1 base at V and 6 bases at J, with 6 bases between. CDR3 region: CASSLVGAGELFF. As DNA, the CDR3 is TGTGCCAGCAGCTTAGTAGGAGCCGGGGAGCTGTTTTTT.

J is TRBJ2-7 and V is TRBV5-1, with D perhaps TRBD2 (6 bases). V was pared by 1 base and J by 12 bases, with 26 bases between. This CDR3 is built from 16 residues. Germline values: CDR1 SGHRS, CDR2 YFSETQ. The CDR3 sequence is CASSLNPGSSGLEGYF. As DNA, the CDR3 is TGCGCCAGCAGCTTGAACCCAGGGAGTAGCGGATTAGAGGGGTACTTC.

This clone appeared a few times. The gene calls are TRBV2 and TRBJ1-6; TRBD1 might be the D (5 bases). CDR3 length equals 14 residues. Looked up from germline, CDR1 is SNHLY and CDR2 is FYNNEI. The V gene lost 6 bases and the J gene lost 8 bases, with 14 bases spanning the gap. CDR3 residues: CASSPGPDYSPLHF. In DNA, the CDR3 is TGTGCCAGCAGCCCAGGGCCTGATTATTCACCCCTCCACTTT.

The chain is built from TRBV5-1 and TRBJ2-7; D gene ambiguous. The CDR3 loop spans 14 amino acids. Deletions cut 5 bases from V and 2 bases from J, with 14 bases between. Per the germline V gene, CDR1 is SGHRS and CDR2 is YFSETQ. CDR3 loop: CASSTGVVPYEQYF. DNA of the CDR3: TGCGCCAGCAGTACCGGAGTCGTTCCCTACGAGCAGTACTTC. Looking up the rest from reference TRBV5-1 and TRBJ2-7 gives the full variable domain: KAGVTQTPRYLIKTRGQQVTLSCSPISGHRSVSWYQQTPGQGLQFLFEYFSETQRNKGNFPGRFSGRQFSNSRSEMNVSTLELGDSALYLCASSTGVVPYEQYFGPGTRLTVT.

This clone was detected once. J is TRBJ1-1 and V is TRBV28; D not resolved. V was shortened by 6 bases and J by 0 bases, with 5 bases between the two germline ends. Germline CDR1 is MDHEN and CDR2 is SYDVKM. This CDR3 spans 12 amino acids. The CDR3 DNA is TGTGCCAGCAGCCTATTGAACACTGAAGCTTTCTTT. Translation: CASSLLNTEAFF.

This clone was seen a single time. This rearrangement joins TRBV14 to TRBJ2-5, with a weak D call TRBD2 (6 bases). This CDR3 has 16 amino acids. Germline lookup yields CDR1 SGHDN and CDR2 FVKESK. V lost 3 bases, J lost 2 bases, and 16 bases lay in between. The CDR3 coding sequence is TGTGCCAGCAGCCACCGGGGGAGCGGAGGGCAAGAGACCCAGTACTTC. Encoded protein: CASSHRGSGGQETQYF.

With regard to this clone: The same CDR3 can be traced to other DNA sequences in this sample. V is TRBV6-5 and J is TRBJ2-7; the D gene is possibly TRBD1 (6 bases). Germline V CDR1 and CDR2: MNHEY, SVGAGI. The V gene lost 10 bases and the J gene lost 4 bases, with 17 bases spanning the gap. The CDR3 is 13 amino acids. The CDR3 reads CATSQGQWYEQYF. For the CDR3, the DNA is TGTGCCACTTCGCAGGGACAATGGTACGAGCAGTACTTC.

In nucleotides, the CDR3 is TGTGCCTGGAGCGCGGGACAGGTCACAGATACGCAGTATTTT. It codes for CAWSAGQVTDTQYF. The V gene is TRBV30, the J gene TRBJ2-3, with 8 bases that match TRBD1. V trimming: 3 bases; J trimming: 2 bases; junction bases outside the gene matches: 4. Looked up from germline, CDR1 is GTSNPN and CDR2 is SVGIG (reference sequence). This CDR3 region has 14 residues.

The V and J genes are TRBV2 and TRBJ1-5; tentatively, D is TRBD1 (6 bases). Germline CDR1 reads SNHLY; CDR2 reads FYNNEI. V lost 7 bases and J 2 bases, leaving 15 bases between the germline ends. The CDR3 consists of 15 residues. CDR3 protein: CASTDRLPGNQPQHF. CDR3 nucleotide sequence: TGTGCCAGCACGGACAGACTACCTGGCAATCAGCCCCAGCATTTT.